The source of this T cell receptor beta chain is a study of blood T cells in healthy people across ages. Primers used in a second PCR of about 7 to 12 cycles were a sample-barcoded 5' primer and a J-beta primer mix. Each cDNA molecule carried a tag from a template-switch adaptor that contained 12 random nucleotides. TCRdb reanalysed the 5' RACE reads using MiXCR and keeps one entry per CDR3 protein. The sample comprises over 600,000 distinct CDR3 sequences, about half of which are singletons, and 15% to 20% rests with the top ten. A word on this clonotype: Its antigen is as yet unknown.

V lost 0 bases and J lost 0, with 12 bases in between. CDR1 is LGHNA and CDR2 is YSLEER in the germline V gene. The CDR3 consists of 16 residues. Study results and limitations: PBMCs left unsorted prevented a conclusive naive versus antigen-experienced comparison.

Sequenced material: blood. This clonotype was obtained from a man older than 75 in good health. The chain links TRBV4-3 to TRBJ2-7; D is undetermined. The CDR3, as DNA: TGCGCCAGCAGCCAAGATCACCACGTAAGCTCCTACGAGCAGTACTTC. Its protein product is CASSQDHHVSSYEQYF.